What follows are 29 T cell receptor beta chains derived from one specimen sequenced in a study of cytomegalovirus exposure and HLA in healthy donors. PCR employed 60 Vbeta and 13 Jbeta primers. Some clones are missing from TCRdb's copy, which holds only in-frame ones; the method was immunoSEQ multiplex PCR. This sample carries around 120,000 clones, over 15% of them seen once, and the ten largest clones take 1.9%. Sequences were obtained from PBMCs. Receptor source: a woman between 18 and 30 years old in good health and CMV-seronegative.

This clone has just a few counts. The V and J genes are TRBV15 and TRBJ1-6; TRBD1 might be the D (5 bases). This CDR3 is 16 amino acids long. Trimming shortened V by 0 bases and J by 4 bases, and 10 bases separated the two germline ends. Per germline, CDR1 LNHNV and CDR2 YYDKDF (reference sequence). DNA of the CDR3: TGTGCCACCAGCAGAGATCGGGGGGGATATAATTCACCCCTCCACTTT. Its protein is CATSRDRGGYNSPLHF. The full variable domain, rest sourced from reference TRBV15 and TRBJ1-6, is DAMVIQNPRYQVTQFGKPVTLSCSQTLNHNVMYWYQQKSSQAPKLLFHYYDKDFNNEADTPDNFQSRRPNTSFCFLDIRSPGLGDTAMYLCATSRDRGGYNSPLHFGNGTRLTVT.

The chain uses TRBV2 and TRBJ2-7; 9 bases agree with TRBD1. V trimming: 6 bases; J trimming: 7 bases; junction bases outside the gene matches: 22. This CDR3 region has 18 residues. Per the germline V gene, CDR1 is SNHLY and CDR2 is FYNNEI. CDR3: CASRRGQGLWGSAGEQYF. The DNA of the CDR3 is TGTGCCAGCAGGCGGGGACAGGGTCTTTGGGGGTCTGCGGGGGAGCAGTACTTC.

This clone was seen a handful of times. The gene calls are TRBV28 and TRBJ1-1; no definite D call. This CDR3 is 14 amino acids long. The germline V gene has CDR1 MDHEN and CDR2 SYDVKM. V was cut by 2 bases and J by 1 base, with 8 bases left in between. The CDR3 loop reads CASSLGQRNTEAFF. CDR3 DNA sequence: TGTGCCAGCAGTTTAGGGCAGAGGAACACTGAAGCTTTCTTT.

This CDR3 is CSAQGGRGHRGYTF. CDR3 coding DNA: TGCAGCGCCCAGGGGGGCAGGGGGCATCGCGGCTACACCTTC. The chain is built from TRBV29-1 and TRBJ1-2, with TRBD1 matching over 8 bases. The CDR3 has 14 amino acids. The J segment lost 8 bases and the V segment lost 7 bases, leaving 15 bases of the junction unmatched. Per the germline V gene, CDR1 is SQVTM and CDR2 is ANQGSEA.

CDR3 in amino acids: CASSSGGTYEQYF. In DNA form, the CDR3 reads TGTGCCAGCAGCAGTGGAGGGACCTACGAGCAGTACTTC. The V and J genes are TRBV9 and TRBJ2-7, with D possibly matching TRBD2 (6 bases). Germline CDR1 SGDLS, CDR2 YYNGEE. There are 13 residues in the CDR3. V lost 4 bases, J lost 2 bases, and 10 bases lay in between.

The chain employs TRBV28 and TRBJ2-7, with D perhaps TRBD2 (6 bases). This CDR3 contains 16 residues. Germline CDR1 is MDHEN and CDR2 is SYDVKM. V dropped 5 bases and J dropped 2 bases, with 19 bases sitting between them. CDR3 amino acids: CASSNGLVDYAYEQYF. As DNA, the CDR3 is TGTGCCAGCAGTAATGGTTTGGTGGACTACGCCTACGAGCAGTACTTC.

There are a few counts of this clone. The V and J genes are TRBV30 and TRBJ1-5, with 7 bases lining up with TRBD1. This CDR3 spans 13 amino acids. Germline V gene sequence: CDR1 GTSNPN, CDR2 SVGIG (reference sequence). V dropped 3 bases and J dropped 6; count of bases not matched to a gene: 5. The CDR3 DNA follows: TGTGCCTGGAGCAGGCAGGGGGGTCAGCCCCAGCATTTT. It yields the protein CAWSRQGGQPQHF.

This clone was observed a single time. The rearrangement uses TRBV7-2 and TRBJ2-7, with 12 positions matching TRBD1. The junction had 14 bases not matched to a gene; V was cut back by 4 bases and J by 7 bases. Germline loops: CDR1 SGHTA, CDR2 FQGNSA. This CDR3 has 17 residues. The CDR3 DNA sequence: TGTGCCAGCAGCTCGAGTGGGACAGGGGGCCTCAGACGGGAGCAGTACTTC. This translates into CASSSSGTGGLRREQYF.

This chain links TRBV2 with TRBJ1-2, with 9 bases aligning to TRBD1. The CDR3 extends over 14 amino acids. The germline gives CDR1 SNHLY, CDR2 FYNNEI. The V and J ends lost 6 bases and 0 bases, in that order; junction bases with no gene match: 2. CDR3 region: CASRGTGPNYGYTF. In nucleotides, the CDR3 is TGTGCCAGCAGGGGGACAGGGCCTAACTATGGCTACACCTTC.

This clone was counted between two and nine times. The rearrangement uses TRBV7-6 and TRBJ1-1; 7 nucleotides match TRBD1. Trimming took 4 bases from V and 0 from J; bases not matched to a gene: 2. Germline CDR1 is SGHVS and CDR2 is FNYEAQ. The CDR3 length is 14 residues. CDR3: CASSSGQLNTEAFF. The CDR3 coding sequence is TGTGCCAGCAGCTCGGGACAGCTGAACACTGAAGCTTTCTTT.

This clone was seen a handful of times. The CDR3 loop reads CASSQTGGRETQYF. The CDR3, as DNA: TGTGCCAGCTCTCAAACAGGGGGGCGGGAGACCCAGTACTTC. The rearrangement joins TRBV19 to TRBJ2-5; the match to TRBD1 covers 8 bases. The CDR3 consists of 14 residues. The ends lost 9 bases at V and 5 bases at J; junction bases unmatched: 11. Germline CDR1 reads LNHDA; CDR2 reads SQIVND (reference sequence).

This chain uses TRBV6-5 with TRBJ2-3; unclear D gene. The V gene's germline CDR1 is MNHEY and CDR2 SVGAGI. V was pared by 0 bases and J by 4 bases, with 8 bases between. The length of the CDR3 is 14 residues. The CDR3 nucleotides are TGTGCCAGCAGTTACTCTCCAGAGGCAGATACGCAGTATTTT. Translating it yields CASSYSPEADTQYF.

This sequence joins TRBV11-2 and TRBJ2-1; TRBD1 is a possible D gene (5 bases). The germline V gene has CDR1 SGHAT and CDR2 FQNNGV. Trimming pared 1 base from V and 5 bases from J, leaving 12 bases between. This CDR3 has 15 residues. CDR3 bases: TGTGCCAGCAGCTTAGGGATTACAGGAAACAATGAGCAGTTCTTC. This encodes CASSLGITGNNEQFF.

The gene calls are TRBV7-2 and TRBJ2-5; D gene uncertain. The CDR3 sequence is 14 residues long. V lost 7 bases and J lost 0, with 12 bases in between. CDR1 SGHTA and CDR2 FQGNSA come from the germline V gene. Here the CDR3 DNA reads TGTGCCAGCACCCCGCCGTCAGACCAAGAGACCCAGTACTTC. Amino acids: CASTPPSDQETQYF.

The genes are TRBV7-9 and TRBJ1-1, with D possibly being TRBD1 (6 bases). This CDR3 spans 15 amino acids. Germline V gives CDR1 SEHNR, CDR2 FQNEAQ (reference sequence). Trimming left V 2 bases short and J 2 bases short, with 12 bases between. CDR3 nucleotide sequence: TGTGCCAGCAGCTTAACTCCGGACAGAAACACTGAAGCTTTCTTT. Translation gives CASSLTPDRNTEAFF. Full variable domain (outside the CDR3, taken from reference TRBV7-9 and TRBJ1-1): DTGVSQNPRHKITKRGQNVTFRCDPISEHNRLYWYRQTLGQGPEFLTYFQNEAQLEKSRLLSDRFSAERPKGSFSTLEIQRTEQGDSAMYLCASSLTPDRNTEAFFGQGTRLTVV.

This clone appeared a few times. This chain joins TRBV21-1 and TRBJ1-5. TRBV21-1 is reported as a pseudogene. This CDR3 spans 18 amino acids. In nucleotides, the CDR3 is TGTGCCAGCAGCAAAGATCGGGGGGGCGGCATCTCGAAGGGGCCCCAGCATTTT. Its protein product is CASSKDRGGGISKGPQHF.

This chain joins TRBV2 and TRBJ1-2; D is undetermined. Deletions cut 5 bases from V and 8 bases from J, with 15 bases between. CDR1 is SNHLY, CDR2 FYNNEI, per germline. The length of the CDR3 is 13 residues. This chain's CDR3 is CASSPGEGRGYTF. In DNA, the CDR3 is TGTGCCAGCAGTCCTGGGGAAGGGAGAGGCTACACCTTC.

This clone came up a few times. The V and J genes are TRBV5-1 and TRBJ2-3; D is uncertain. The CDR3 extends over 15 amino acids. From germline, CDR1 is SGHRS and CDR2 YFSETQ. The V end was cut by 4 bases, the J end by 1 base, with 13 bases between. In DNA form, the CDR3 reads TGCGCCAGCAGCGCCTTAAGCGCCGGCACAGATACGCAGTATTTT. Amino acid sequence: CASSALSAGTDTQYF.

The chain employs TRBV27 and TRBJ2-7, with 9 bases identical to TRBD1. Germline lookup yields CDR1 MNHEY and CDR2 SMNVEV (reference sequence). J gave up 1 base and V 5 bases, and 3 bases lay outside the gene matches. The CDR3 totals 14 residues. In DNA form, the CDR3 reads TGTGCCAGCAGTCTGGGGACAGGGTCCTACGAGCAGTACTTC. Translation: CASSLGTGSYEQYF.

The rearrangement uses TRBV7-3 and TRBJ2-1, with 9 bases identical to TRBD2. The trim removed 5 bases at V and 0 bases at J, leaving 5 bases unmatched. Germline V CDR1 and CDR2: SGHTA, FQGTGA. The length of the CDR3 is 16 residues. CDR3 nucleotide sequence: TGTGCCAGCAGCGGACGTAGCGGGAGCTCCTACAATGAGCAGTTCTTC. This translates into CASSGRSGSSYNEQFF.

This clone was recorded a few times. The V call is TRBV6-1, the J call TRBJ2-5; 11 nucleotides line up with TRBD1. The V segment lost 5 bases and the J segment 7 bases; nucleotides outside the gene matches: 6. The CDR3 has 14 amino acids. Per the germline V gene, CDR1 is MNHNS and CDR2 is SASEGT. In nucleotides, the CDR3 is TGTGCCAGCAGTTCCGGGACAGGGGGAGCGACCCAGTACTTC. Translation gives CASSSGTGGATQYF.

The chain uses TRBV9 and TRBJ2-3, with D uncertain. Per the germline V gene, CDR1 is SGDLS and CDR2 is YYNGEE. CDR3 length: 14 amino acids. Trimming stripped 0 bases from V and 4 bases from J, with 9 bases between. The CDR3 nucleotides read TGTGCCAGCAGCGTAGCGGGTAGAGCAGATACGCAGTATTTT. Its protein product is CASSVAGRADTQYF.

This clone came up a few times. This sequence joins TRBV28 and TRBJ1-5; no firm D call. The germline CDR1 and CDR2 sequences are MDHEN and SYDVKM. With 5 bases removed from V and 2 bases from J, the gap between germline ends came to 13 bases. The CDR3 length is 15 residues. This CDR3 is CASSRGPRGNQPQHF. CDR3 in DNA: TGTGCCAGCAGTCGAGGGCCCCGAGGCAATCAGCCCCAGCATTTT.

In DNA form, the CDR3 reads TGCGCCAGCAGCTTGAGACAAAACACCGGGGAGCTGTTTTTT. Its protein product is CASSLRQNTGELFF. V is TRBV5-1 and J is TRBJ2-2; D unresolved. Trimming pared 1 base from V and 2 bases from J, leaving 6 bases between. CDR3 length equals 14 residues. Germline loops: CDR1 SGHRS, CDR2 YFSETQ.

CDR3 nucleotide sequence: TGTGCCAGCAGCACTGGAGGGTTCTCCGAGAGAACCTTC. It specifies CASSTGGFSERTF. The chain has TRBV7-9 and TRBJ1-2; D not resolved. This CDR3 comprises 13 residues. Germline CDR1 SEHNR, CDR2 FQNEAQ (reference sequence). Deletions cut 5 bases from V and 14 bases from J, with 21 bases between.

There are a few counts of this clone. The chain links TRBV25-1 to TRBJ1-2, with 9 bases identical to TRBD1. J lost 8 bases, V lost 6 bases, and 10 bases had no gene match. CDR3 size: 14 residues. CDR1 and CDR2 from the germline V gene are MGHDK and SYGVNS. CDR3 sequence (DNA): TGTGCCAGCAGCGGACAGGGGCTGATGGGGGGCTACACCTTC. It codes for CASSGQGLMGGYTF.

This chain joins TRBV28 and TRBJ1-1; a weak D match, TRBD1 (5 bases). In germline, CDR1 is MDHEN, CDR2 SYDVKM. With 10 bases removed from V and 5 bases from J, the gap between germline ends came to 20 bases. This CDR3 spans 14 amino acids. CDR3 protein: CATTGTMRGTEAFF. In DNA form, the CDR3 reads TGTGCCACCACCGGGACGATGCGGGGGACTGAAGCTTTCTTT.

J is TRBJ2-5 and V is TRBV15, with no clear D. CDR3 length: 12 amino acids. V lost 1 base and J 5 bases, leaving 5 bases between the germline ends. Per the germline V gene, CDR1 is LNHNV and CDR2 is YYDKDF (reference sequence). The CDR3 is CATSRVAETQYF. The CDR3 DNA sequence: TGTGCCACCAGCAGAGTAGCTGAGACCCAGTACTTC.

This clone was picked up a small number of times. The chain is built from TRBV27 and TRBJ2-1; 7 bases are a match to TRBD1. The CDR3 has 14 amino acids. J gave up 1 base and V 5 bases, and 2 bases lay outside the gene matches. Germline V gene sequence: CDR1 MNHEY, CDR2 SMNVEV (reference sequence). The CDR3 sequence: CASSPGGSYNEQFF. In DNA form, the CDR3 reads TGTGCCAGCAGTCCAGGGGGATCCTACAATGAGCAGTTCTTC.